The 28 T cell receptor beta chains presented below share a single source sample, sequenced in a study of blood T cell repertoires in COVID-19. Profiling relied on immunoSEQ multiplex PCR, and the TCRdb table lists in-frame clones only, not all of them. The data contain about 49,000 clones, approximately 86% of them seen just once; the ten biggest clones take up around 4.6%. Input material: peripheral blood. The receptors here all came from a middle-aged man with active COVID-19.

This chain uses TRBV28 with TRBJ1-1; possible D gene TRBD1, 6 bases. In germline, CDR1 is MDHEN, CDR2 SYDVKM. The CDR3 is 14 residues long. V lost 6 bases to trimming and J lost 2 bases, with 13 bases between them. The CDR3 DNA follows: TGTGCCAGCAGCCTCTGGACAGCCAACACTGAAGCTTTCTTT. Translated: CASSLWTANTEAFF.

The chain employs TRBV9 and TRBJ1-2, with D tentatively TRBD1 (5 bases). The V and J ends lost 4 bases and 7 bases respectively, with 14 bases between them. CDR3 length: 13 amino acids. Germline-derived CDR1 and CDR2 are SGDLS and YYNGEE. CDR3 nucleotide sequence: TGTGCCAGCAGCCCTTCCGGGGGTCCTGGCTACACCTTC. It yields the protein CASSPSGGPGYTF. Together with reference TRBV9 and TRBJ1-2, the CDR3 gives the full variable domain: DSGVTQTPKHLITATGQRVTLRCSPRSGDLSVYWYQQSLDQGLQFLIQYYNGEERAKGNILERFSAQQFPDLHSELNLSSLELGDSALYFCASSPSGGPGYTFGSGTRLTVV.

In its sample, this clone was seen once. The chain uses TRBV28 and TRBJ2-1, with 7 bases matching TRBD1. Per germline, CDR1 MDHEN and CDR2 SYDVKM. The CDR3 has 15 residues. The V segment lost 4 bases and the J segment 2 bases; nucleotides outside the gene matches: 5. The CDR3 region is CASSWTGQTYNEQFF. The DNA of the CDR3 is TGTGCCAGCAGTTGGACGGGACAGACCTACAATGAGCAGTTCTTC.

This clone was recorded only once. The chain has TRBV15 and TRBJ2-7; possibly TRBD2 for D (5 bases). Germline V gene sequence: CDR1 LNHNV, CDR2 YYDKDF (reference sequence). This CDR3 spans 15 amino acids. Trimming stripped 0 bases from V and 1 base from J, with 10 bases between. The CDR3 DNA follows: TGTGCCACCAGCAGAGAAAGGACTGCTTCCTACGAGCAGTACTTC. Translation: CATSRERTASYEQYF.

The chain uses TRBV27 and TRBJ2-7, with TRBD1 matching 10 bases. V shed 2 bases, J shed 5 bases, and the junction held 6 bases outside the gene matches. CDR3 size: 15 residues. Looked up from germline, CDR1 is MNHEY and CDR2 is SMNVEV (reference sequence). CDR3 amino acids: CASSLTGQGIHEQYF. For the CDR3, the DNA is TGTGCCAGCAGTTTAACGGGACAGGGGATACACGAGCAGTACTTC.

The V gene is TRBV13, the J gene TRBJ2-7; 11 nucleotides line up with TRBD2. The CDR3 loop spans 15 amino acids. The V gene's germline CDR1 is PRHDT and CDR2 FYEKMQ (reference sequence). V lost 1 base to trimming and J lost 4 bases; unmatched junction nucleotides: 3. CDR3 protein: CASSLDRTSGYEQYF. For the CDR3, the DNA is TGTGCCAGCAGCTTAGACAGGACTAGCGGGTACGAGCAGTACTTC.

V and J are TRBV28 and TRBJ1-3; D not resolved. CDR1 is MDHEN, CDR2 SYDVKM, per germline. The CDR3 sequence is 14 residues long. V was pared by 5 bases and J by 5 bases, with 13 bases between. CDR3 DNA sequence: TGTGCCAGCAGTACTCAGGTTTTTAGAAACACCATATATTTT. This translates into CASSTQVFRNTIYF. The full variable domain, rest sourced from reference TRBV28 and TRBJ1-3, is DVKVTQSSRYLVKRTGEKVFLECVQDMDHENMFWYRQDPGLGLRLIYFSYDVKMKEKGDIPEGYSVSREKKERFSLILESASTNQTSMYLCASSTQVFRNTIYFGEGSWLTVV.

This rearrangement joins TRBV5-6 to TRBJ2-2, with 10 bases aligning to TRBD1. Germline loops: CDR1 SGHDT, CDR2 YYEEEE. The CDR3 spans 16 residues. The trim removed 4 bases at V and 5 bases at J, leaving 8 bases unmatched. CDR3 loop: CASSLPGQGFTGELFF. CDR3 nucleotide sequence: TGTGCCAGCAGCCTACCGGGACAGGGGTTTACCGGGGAGCTGTTTTTT.

In DNA, the CDR3 is TGTGCCAGCAGCGCGTACTCTAATGAGCAGTTCTTC. Translated: CASSAYSNEQFF. V is TRBV13 and J is TRBJ2-1; D unclear. This CDR3 region has 12 residues. The V end was cut by 5 bases, the J end by 7 bases, with 9 bases between. CDR1 is PRHDT, CDR2 FYEKMQ, per germline (reference sequence).

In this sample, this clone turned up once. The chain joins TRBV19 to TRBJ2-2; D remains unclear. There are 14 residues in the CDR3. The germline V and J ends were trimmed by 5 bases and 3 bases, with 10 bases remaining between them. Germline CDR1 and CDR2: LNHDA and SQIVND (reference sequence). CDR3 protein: CASSATRDTGELFF. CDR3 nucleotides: TGTGCCAGTAGTGCCACCCGGGACACCGGGGAGCTGTTTTTT.

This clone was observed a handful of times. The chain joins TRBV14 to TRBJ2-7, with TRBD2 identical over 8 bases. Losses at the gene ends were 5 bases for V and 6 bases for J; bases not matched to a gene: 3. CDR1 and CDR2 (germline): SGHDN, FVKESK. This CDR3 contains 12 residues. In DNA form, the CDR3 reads TGTGCCAGCAGCTGGGCGGGAGGCGAGCAGTACTTC. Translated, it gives CASSWAGGEQYF.

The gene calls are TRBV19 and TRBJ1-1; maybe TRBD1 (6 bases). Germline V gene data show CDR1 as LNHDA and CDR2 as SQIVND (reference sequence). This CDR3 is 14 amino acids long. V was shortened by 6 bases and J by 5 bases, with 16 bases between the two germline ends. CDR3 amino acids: CASSPRGRGTEAFF. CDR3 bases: TGTGCCAGTAGCCCCAGGGGAAGAGGAACTGAAGCTTTCTTT.

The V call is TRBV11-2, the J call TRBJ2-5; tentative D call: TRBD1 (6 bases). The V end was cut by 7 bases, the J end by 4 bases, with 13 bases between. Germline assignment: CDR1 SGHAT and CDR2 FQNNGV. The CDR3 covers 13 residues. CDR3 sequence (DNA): TGTGCCAGCACCCGAACAGGGAGAGAGACCCAGTACTTC. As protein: CASTRTGRETQYF.

Here the CDR3 reads CSARDRGGTDTQYF. In nucleotides, the CDR3 is TGCAGCGCCCGGGACAGGGGGGGAACAGATACGCAGTATTTT. V usage is TRBV29-1 and J usage is TRBJ2-3, with 11 bases that match TRBD1. Germline V gives CDR1 SQVTM, CDR2 ANQGSEA. The CDR3 length is 14 residues. V trimming: 7 bases; J trimming: 3 bases; junction bases outside the gene matches: 6.

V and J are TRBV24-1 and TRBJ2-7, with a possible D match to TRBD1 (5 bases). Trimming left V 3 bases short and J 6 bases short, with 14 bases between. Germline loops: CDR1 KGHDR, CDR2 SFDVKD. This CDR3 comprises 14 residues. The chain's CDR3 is CATSDGAVGLEQYF. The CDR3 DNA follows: TGTGCCACCAGTGATGGGGCCGTGGGGCTCGAGCAGTACTTC.

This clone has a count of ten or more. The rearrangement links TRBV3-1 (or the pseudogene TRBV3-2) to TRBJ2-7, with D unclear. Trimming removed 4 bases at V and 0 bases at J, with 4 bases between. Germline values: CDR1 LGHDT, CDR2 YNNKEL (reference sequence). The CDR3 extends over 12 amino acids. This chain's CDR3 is CASSPLSYEQYF. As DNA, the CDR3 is TGTGCCAGCAGCCCACTCTCCTACGAGCAGTACTTC.

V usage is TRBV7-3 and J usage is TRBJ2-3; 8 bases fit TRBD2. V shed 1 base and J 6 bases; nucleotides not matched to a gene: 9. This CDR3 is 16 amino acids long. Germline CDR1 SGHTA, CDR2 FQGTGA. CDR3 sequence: CASSLIAGGSMDTQYF. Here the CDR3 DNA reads TGTGCCAGCAGCTTAATCGCGGGAGGATCGATGGATACGCAGTATTTT.

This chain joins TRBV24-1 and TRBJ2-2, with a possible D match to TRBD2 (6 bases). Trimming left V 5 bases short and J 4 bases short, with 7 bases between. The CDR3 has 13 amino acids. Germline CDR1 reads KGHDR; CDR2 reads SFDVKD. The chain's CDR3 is CATSAGVTGELFF. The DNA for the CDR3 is TGTGCCACCAGTGCGGGAGTCACCGGGGAGCTGTTTTTT.

The CDR3 nucleotides read TGTGCCAGCAACTATGACAGGGGGGCTGAAGCTTTCTTT. The encoded protein is CASNYDRGAEAFF. V usage is TRBV5-4 and J usage is TRBJ1-1, with 9 nucleotides matching TRBD1. The V gene end was trimmed by 6 bases and the J gene end by 6 bases; junction bases not matched to a gene: 6. Germline CDR1 is SGHNT and CDR2 is YYREEE (reference sequence). CDR3 length: 13 residues.

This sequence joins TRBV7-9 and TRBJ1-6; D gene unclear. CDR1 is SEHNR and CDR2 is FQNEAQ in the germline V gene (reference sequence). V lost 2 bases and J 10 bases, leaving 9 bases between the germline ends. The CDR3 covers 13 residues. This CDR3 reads CASSLSRESPLHF. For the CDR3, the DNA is TGTGCCAGCAGCTTATCACGCGAGTCACCCCTCCACTTT.

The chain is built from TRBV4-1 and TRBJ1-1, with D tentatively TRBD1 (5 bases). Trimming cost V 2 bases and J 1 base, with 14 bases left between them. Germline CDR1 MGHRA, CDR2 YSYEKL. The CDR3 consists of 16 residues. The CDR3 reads CASSQLPLGGNTEAFF. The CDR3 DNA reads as TGCGCCAGCAGCCAACTCCCTTTGGGGGGGAACACTGAAGCTTTCTTT.

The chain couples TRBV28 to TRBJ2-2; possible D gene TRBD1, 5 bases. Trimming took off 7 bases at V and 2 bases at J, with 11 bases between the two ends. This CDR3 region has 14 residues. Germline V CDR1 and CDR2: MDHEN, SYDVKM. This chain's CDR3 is CASITGLNTGELFF. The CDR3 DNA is TGTGCCAGCATTACAGGTTTAAACACCGGGGAGCTGTTTTTT. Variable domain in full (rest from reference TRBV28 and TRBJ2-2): DVKVTQSSRYLVKRTGEKVFLECVQDMDHENMFWYRQDPGLGLRLIYFSYDVKMKEKGDIPEGYSVSREKKERFSLILESASTNQTSMYLCASITGLNTGELFFGEGSRLTVL.

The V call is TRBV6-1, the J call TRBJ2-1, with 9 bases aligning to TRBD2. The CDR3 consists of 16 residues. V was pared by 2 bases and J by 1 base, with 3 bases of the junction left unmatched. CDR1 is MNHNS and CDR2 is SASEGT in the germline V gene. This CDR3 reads CASSESGGLSYNEQFF. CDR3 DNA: TGTGCCAGCAGTGAAAGCGGGGGGCTGTCCTACAATGAGCAGTTCTTC.

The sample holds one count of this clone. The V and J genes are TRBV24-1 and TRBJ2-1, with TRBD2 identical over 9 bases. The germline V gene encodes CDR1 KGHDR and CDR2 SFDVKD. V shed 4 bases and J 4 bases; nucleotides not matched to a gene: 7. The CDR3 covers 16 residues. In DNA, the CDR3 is TGTGCCACCAGTGAACCTCGGACTAGCGCTTACAATGAGCAGTTCTTC. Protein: CATSEPRTSAYNEQFF.

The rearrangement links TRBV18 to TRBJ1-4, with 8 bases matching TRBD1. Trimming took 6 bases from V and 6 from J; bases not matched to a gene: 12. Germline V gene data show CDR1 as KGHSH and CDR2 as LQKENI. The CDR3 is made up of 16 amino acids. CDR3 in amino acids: CASSDILDRVYEKLFF. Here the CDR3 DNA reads TGTGCCAGCTCCGACATATTGGACAGGGTCTATGAAAAACTGTTTTTT.

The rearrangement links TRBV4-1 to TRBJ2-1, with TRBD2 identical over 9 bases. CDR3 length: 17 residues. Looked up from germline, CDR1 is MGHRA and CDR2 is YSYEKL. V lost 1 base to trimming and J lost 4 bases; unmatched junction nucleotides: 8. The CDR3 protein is CASSQGIGGRGYNEQFF. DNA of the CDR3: TGCGCCAGCAGCCAAGGAATCGGCGGGAGGGGTTACAATGAGCAGTTCTTC.

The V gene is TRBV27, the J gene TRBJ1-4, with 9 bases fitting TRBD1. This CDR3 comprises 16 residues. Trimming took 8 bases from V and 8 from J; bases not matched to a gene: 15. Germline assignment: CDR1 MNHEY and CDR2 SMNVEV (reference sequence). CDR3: CASSLGQGLSREKLFF. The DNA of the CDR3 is TGTGCCAGCTCCCTCGGACAGGGGCTCAGTCGGGAAAAACTGTTTTTT.

CDR3 loop: CASSQEPAGGPYTGELFF. CDR3 in DNA: TGTGCCAGCAGCCAAGAACCAGCGGGAGGGCCTTACACCGGGGAGCTGTTTTTT. V and J are TRBV4-2 and TRBJ2-2, with 10 bases identical to TRBD2. Germline assignment: CDR1 LGHNA and CDR2 YNFKEQ. V lost 0 bases, J lost 3 bases, and 7 bases stayed unmatched. The CDR3 totals 18 residues.